This entry is about one TCR beta chain. Its target is not known. Generated by immunoSEQ multiplex PCR, the TCRdb table keeps only in-frame clones and is missing some. The sample lists just over 80,000 clones; roughly 84% were seen once. The source of the sample is a study of OX40 agonist ivuxolimab in advanced cancers. Notes on the study in general: Near-lowest levels of clonal expansion characterized partial responders at 0.1-3.0 mg/kg. Low normalized T-cell clonal expansion also characterized some of the nonresponders. Both blood CD4+ and CD8+ T cells showed clonal growth by week 6 at 0.1 to 3.0 mg/kg.

Germline CDR1 and CDR2: SGHTA and FQGNSA. Trimming cost V 5 bases and J 3 bases, with 10 bases left between them. This CDR3 is built from 13 residues. Peripheral blood came from all dose cohorts at three timepoints. The chain joins TRBV7-2 to TRBJ1-1; maybe TRBD1 (6 bases). The source is an adult with an advanced solid tumor such as melanoma, head and neck, liver or kidney cancer. The material sequenced was CD4+ or CD8+ T cells sorted from blood, taken in a trial of the OX40 agonist ivuxolimab. CDR3: CASSATGYTEAFF. As DNA, the CDR3 is TGTGCCAGCAGCGCTACAGGGTACACTGAAGCTTTCTTT.